This paragraph covers one TCR beta chain sequence. The antigen remains undetermined. The junction differs from germline at one of its ends, possibly a read error. Researchers used genomic DNA as the template to profile TCR beta VDJ and CDR3. MiXCR was run by TCRdb on the reads, yielding one entry per CDR3 protein. This repertoire shows around 79,000 distinct CDR3 sequences, about three quarters found once; its top ten account for approximately 81%. This entry belongs to a study of CD8+CD57+ T cells in acquired aplastic anemia. Whole-study context: Yields of DNA that came from sorted CD4+ and CD8+ cells averaged around 3 ug. General study results and limits: Over 25 shared CD8+ CDR3s appeared highly expressed within patients' immunodominant clones. For CD8+ Simpson's diversity, patients and controls showed no significant difference.

Germline loops: CDR1 LNHNV, CDR2 YYDKDF (reference sequence). CDR3 size: 14 residues. Sequencing was done on patients that had shown CD8+CD57+ cell expansion by flow cytometry. Acquired aplastic anemia of severe grade affected all patients. The source is a human donor with aplastic anemia. Material for sequencing was sorted CD4+, CD8+, or CD8+CD57+ T cells (not recorded which) from PBMCs. The rearrangement uses TRBV15 and TRBJ2-5; TRBD1 agrees at 9 bases. TRBJ2-7 explains the end of the DNA better; the J call may be wrong. CDR3 residues: CASSWVGTGSEQYF. The DNA of the CDR3 is TGCGCCAGCAGCTGGGTCGGGACAGGGAGCGAGCAGTACTTC.